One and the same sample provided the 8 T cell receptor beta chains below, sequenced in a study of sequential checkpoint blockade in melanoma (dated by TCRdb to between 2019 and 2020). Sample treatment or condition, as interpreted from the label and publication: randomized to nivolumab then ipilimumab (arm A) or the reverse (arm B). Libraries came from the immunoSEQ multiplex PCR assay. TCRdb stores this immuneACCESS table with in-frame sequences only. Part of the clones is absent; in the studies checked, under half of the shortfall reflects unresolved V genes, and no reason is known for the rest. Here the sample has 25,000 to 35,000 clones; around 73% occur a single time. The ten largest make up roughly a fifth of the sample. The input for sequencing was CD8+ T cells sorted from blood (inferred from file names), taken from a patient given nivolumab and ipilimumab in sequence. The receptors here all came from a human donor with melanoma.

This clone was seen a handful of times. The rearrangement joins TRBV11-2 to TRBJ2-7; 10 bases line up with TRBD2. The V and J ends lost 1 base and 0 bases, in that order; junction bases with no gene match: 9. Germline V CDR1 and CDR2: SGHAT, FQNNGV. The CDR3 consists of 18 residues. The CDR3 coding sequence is TGTGCCAGCAGCTTAGGGCTAGCGGGGGCCCGGAGCTCCTACGAGCAGTACTTC. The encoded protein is CASSLGLAGARSSYEQYF.

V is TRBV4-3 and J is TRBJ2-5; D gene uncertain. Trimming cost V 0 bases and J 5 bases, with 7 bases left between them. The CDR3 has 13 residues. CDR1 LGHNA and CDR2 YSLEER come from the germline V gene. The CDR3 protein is CASSQDRVETQYF. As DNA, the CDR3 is TGCGCCAGCAGCCAAGATAGAGTGGAGACCCAGTACTTC.

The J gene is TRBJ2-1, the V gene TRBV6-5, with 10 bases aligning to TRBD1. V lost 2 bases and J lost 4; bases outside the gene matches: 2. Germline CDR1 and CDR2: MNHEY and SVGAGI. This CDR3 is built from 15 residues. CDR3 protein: CASSYRQGAYNEQFF. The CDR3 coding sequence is TGTGCCAGCAGTTACAGACAGGGGGCTTACAATGAGCAGTTCTTC.

CDR3 DNA: TGTGCCAGTAGTATATTTGGCGGAGTTGCCTACGAGCAGTACTTC. It encodes CASSIFGGVAYEQYF. The genes are TRBV19 and TRBJ2-7; no firm D call. Germline loops: CDR1 LNHDA, CDR2 SQIVND (reference sequence). Trimming stripped 2 bases from V and 2 bases from J, with 13 bases between. The CDR3 totals 15 residues.

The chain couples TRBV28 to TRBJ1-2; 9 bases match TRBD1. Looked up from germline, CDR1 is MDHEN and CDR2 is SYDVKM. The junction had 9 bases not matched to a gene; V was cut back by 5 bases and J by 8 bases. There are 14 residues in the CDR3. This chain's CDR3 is CASSAPGTGHGYTF. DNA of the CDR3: TGTGCCAGCAGTGCCCCCGGGACAGGGCACGGCTACACCTTC.

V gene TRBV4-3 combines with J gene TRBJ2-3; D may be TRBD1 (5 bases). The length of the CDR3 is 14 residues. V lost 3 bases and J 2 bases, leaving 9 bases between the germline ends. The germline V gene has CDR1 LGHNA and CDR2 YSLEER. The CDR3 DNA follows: TGCGCCAGCAGCCATACAGGTTCCACAGATACGCAGTATTTT. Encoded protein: CASSHTGSTDTQYF.

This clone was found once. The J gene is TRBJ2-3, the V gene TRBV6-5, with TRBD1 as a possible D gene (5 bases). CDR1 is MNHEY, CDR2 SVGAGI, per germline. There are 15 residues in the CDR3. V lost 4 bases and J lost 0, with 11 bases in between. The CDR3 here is CASSSQGSSTDTQYF. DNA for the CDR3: TGTGCCAGCAGTTCCCAGGGTTCCAGCACAGATACGCAGTATTTT.

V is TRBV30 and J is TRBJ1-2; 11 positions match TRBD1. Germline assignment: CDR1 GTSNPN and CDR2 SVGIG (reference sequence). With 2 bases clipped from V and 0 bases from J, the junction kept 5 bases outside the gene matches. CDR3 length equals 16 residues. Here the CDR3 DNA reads TGTGCCTGGAGTAGCTGGGACAGGGGGACTAACTATGGCTACACCTTC. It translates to CAWSSWDRGTNYGYTF.